This T cell receptor beta chain was sequenced in a study of T cells in Graves' hyperthyroidism and ophthalmopathy (dated by TCRdb to between 2018 and 2021). As for the study more broadly: Peripheral blood was collected at initial diagnosis, before any treatment. To identify TCR V-J signatures that set the groups apart, the researchers used a discovery cohort of 90 to 100 patients, made up of roughly 40 with Graves' ophthalmopathy and 55 to 65 with stable Graves' hyperthyroidism. Prospective prediction of ophthalmopathy was tested in an independent validation cohort of 18 to 20 hyperthyroidism patients and around 16 patients who later progressed to ophthalmopathy. For training and testing, the roughly 97 patients in the discovery cohort were randomly divided in a 7:3 ratio. The study also compared thyroid tissue and blood T-cell repertoires from several Graves' hyperthyroidism patients. After blood sampling, hyperthyroidism patients were treated with methimazole at a starting dose of 30 mg daily, and ophthalmopathy patients were treated with high-dose intravenous methylprednisolone. TCR Vbeta CDR3 sequencing of fewer than 150 peripheral blood samples (roughly 43 ophthalmopathy, roughly 72 hyperthyroidism and roughly 17 progressor patients) is reported in the paper.

In the ophthalmopathy patients, disease was moderately to severely active, with a Clinical Activity Score of 3 or more, a NOSPECS grade of 4 or more, and a duration of less than 3 months. The study excluded patients with uncontrolled infections, other autoimmune diseases, pregnancy or lactation. Clinical symptoms, serum thyroxine and TRAb, thyroid ultrasound, and orbital computed tomography formed the basis for the diagnoses. PBMCs were isolated from about 9.1 ml of fresh peripheral blood by Ficoll-Paque density gradient centrifugation. Total RNA was extracted using Trizol reagent, and RNA quality was assessed on an Agilent 2100 Bioanalyzer. This clonotype showed up many times. Its antigen is still unknown. Base qualities are not provided; no much larger clone lies one nucleotide away. The study at large found these results: Most expanded thyroid clonotypes (frequency above 0.001) were also detected in blood, suggesting blood repertoires may reflect thyroid immune responses. No statistical method was used to fix the sample size in advance, and group allocation was not hidden from the investigators. In validation, the model predicted progression to ophthalmopathy a median of about 6.8 months before onset, with about 71% sensitivity and roughly 72% specificity. A 13 V-J signature model separated ophthalmopathy from stable hyperthyroidism, with 87.88% sensitivity and 81.08% specificity in cross-validation and 80%/75% in testing.

The CDR3 holds 16 amino acids from the cysteine to the phenylalanine. CDR3 DNA only is kept here, 48 bases in frame from base 1. Per the germline V gene, ENHRY is the CDR1 and SYGVKD is the CDR2. Between the V and J ends, shortened by 6 bases and 4 bases respectively, the junction contains 20 bases. Amplification of TCR beta CDR3 regions was carried out from RNA transcripts. For the first round of RT-PCR on the TCR CDR3, the HTBI primer set was used together with the Qiagen OneStep RT-PCR kit. Libraries were constructed in a second round of multiplex PCR, after which size selection and purification were carried out. The libraries were sequenced on an Illumina HiSeq2000 using paired-end 100 bp reads. In the paper's pipeline: SOAPnuke was used to process the raw data, with reads discarded if the reads contained adapters or uncalled bases, had a mean Phred below 15, or lacked an exact constant-primer or identifier match. High-quality paired reads were merged with COPE v1.2.5, and unique nucleotide sequences were defined as clonotypes. MiTCR v1.1 was used to align clonotypes to the IMGT TRBV, TRBD and TRBJ reference segments. The analysis included only V-J combinations with a frequency above 0.0001, which together covered 99% to 99.2% of the repertoires. A TCS score was defined as the ratio between F50 (clonal expansion) and ExV (chaos), using BLOSUM62-based TCRdist between CDR3 peptides within each V-J. Welch's t-statistics and random forest reduced around 510 V-J features to 13, which were used in a naive Bayes classifier (R e1071). Through fastp at Q25 and MiXCR, TCRdb rebuilt clones from the public reads, retaining in-frame beta chains. A single entry per CDR3 protein holds the most common genes and DNA from its merged rows. Here the V and J calls rest on TCRdb's processing, not on the authors' analysis. A total of some 580,000 distinct CDR3 sequences appear in this sample, more than 15% of them only once. The top ten constitute 3% to 4% of the sample.

The sequence was collected from a woman aged 40 to 50 with Graves' ophthalmopathy. The sequence joins TRBV10-3 to TRBJ2-3; confidence is insufficient to name the D gene. Material: blood. The CDR3 protein is CAISPASGGVADTQYF. The DNA sequence is given as TGTGCCATCAGCCCAGCATCGGGCGGAGTGGCAGATACGCAGTATTTT.